Given below is one TCR beta chain in context. Its antigen is currently not known. No much larger clone is present one base from it, and per-base qualities are unavailable. V is shortened by 6 bases, J by 0 bases, and the region joining them spans 8 bases. Measured from the cysteine to the phenylalanine, the CDR3 is 13 residues long. Only the CDR3 region is kept as DNA, spanning 39 bases read in frame from base 1. In the germline V gene, CDR1 corresponds to SGHTA and CDR2 to FQGTGA. The data were taken from a study of T cells in Graves' hyperthyroidism and ophthalmopathy (dated by TCRdb to 2018 to 2020). Concerning the study at large: Peripheral blood samples were taken at the time of initial diagnosis, prior to any treatment. TCR Vbeta CDR3 sequencing of around 130 peripheral blood samples (fewer than 45 ophthalmopathy, roughly 72 hyperthyroidism and around 17 progressor patients) is reported in the paper. Whether ophthalmopathy could be predicted prospectively was tested in an independent validation cohort made up of some 20 hyperthyroidism patients plus 17 patients who later progressed to ophthalmopathy. For training and testing, the roughly 93 patients in the discovery cohort were randomly divided in a 7:3 ratio. In about six Graves' hyperthyroidism patients, the study also compared T-cell repertoires from thyroid tissue with T-cell repertoires from blood. Following sampling, methimazole starting at 30 mg daily was given to hyperthyroidism patients, and high-dose intravenous methylprednisolone was given to ophthalmopathy patients. A discovery cohort of about 96 patients, roughly 45 with Graves' ophthalmopathy and under 60 with stable Graves' hyperthyroidism, was used to find distinguishing TCR V-J signatures.

Study-wide findings and limitations: No statistical method was used to set the sample size in advance, and investigators knew the group allocation. In validation, the model predicted progression to ophthalmopathy with over 60% sensitivity and less than 75% specificity, a median of about 6.7 months before onset. A 13 V-J signature model separated ophthalmopathy from stable hyperthyroidism, with around 90% sensitivity and about 81% specificity in cross-validation and 80%/75% in testing. Most expanded thyroid clonotypes (frequency above 0.001) were also found in blood, which suggests that blood repertoires may mirror thyroid immune responses.

Stable Graves' hyperthyroidism was defined as the absence of progression to ophthalmopathy over 18 months of follow-up. Hyperthyroidism patients were newly diagnosed, with disease duration under 2 months, and aged 18 to 65 years. Exclusion was applied to patients with uncontrolled infections, other autoimmune diseases, pregnancy or lactation. Diagnoses were established on the basis of clinical symptoms, serum thyroxine and TRAb, thyroid ultrasound, and orbital computed tomography. PBMCs were isolated from about 10 ml of fresh peripheral blood by Ficoll-Paque density gradient centrifugation. Trizol reagent was used to extract total RNA, and RNA quality was then checked on an Agilent 2100 Bioanalyzer. TCR beta CDR3 regions were amplified from RNA transcripts. The TCR CDR3 was subjected to a first round of RT-PCR using the HTBI primer set and the Qiagen OneStep RT-PCR kit. The libraries were constructed in a second round of multiplex PCR and then size-selected and purified. Libraries were sequenced paired-end with 100 bp reads on an Illumina HiSeq2000. Per the source publication's procedure: SOAPnuke was used to process the raw data, with reads discarded if the reads contained adapters or uncalled bases, had a mean Phred below 15, or lacked an exact constant-primer or identifier match. COPE v1.2.5 was used to merge the high-quality paired reads, and each unique nucleotide sequence was defined as a clonotype. MiTCR v1.1 was used to align the clonotypes against IMGT TRBV, TRBD and TRBJ reference segments. Analysis was restricted to V-J combinations with a frequency above 0.0001, which covered 98% to 99.2% of repertoires. A TCS score was defined as the ratio between F50 (clonal expansion) and ExV (chaos), using BLOSUM62-based TCRdist between CDR3 peptides within each V-J. Welch's t-statistics and random forest reduced around 550 V-J features to roughly 13, which were used in a naive Bayes classifier (R e1071). The similarity between thyroid and blood repertoires was quantified using the Morisita-Horn index. The public reads were quality trimmed at Q25 with fastp and then assembled into clones with MiXCR by TCRdb, keeping productive beta chains. For every CDR3 protein sequence, its rows merge into one entry that carries the most common genes and DNA. These V and J calls originate from TCRdb's pipeline instead of the authors' own analysis. For this sample there are hundreds of thousands of distinct CDR3 sequences; around 39% appear just once. Clones ranked in the top ten supply approximately 10% of the sample.

The material sequenced was blood. The chain couples TRBV7-3 to TRBJ1-1; no D gene call is confident. This sequence originates from a man younger than 30 with Graves' hyperthyroidism. DNA sequence: TGTGCCAGCAGTTACAATCTGAACACTGAAGCTTTCTTT. It encodes CASSYNLNTEAFF. Here the CDR3 is joined to the reference TRBV7-3 and TRBJ1-1 genes, and the full variable domain is: GAGVSQTPSNKVTEKGKYVELRCDPISGHTALYWYRQSLGQGPEFLIYFQGTGAADDSGLPNDRFFAVRPEGSVSTLKIQRTERGDSAVYLCASSYNLNTEAFFGQGTRLTVV.